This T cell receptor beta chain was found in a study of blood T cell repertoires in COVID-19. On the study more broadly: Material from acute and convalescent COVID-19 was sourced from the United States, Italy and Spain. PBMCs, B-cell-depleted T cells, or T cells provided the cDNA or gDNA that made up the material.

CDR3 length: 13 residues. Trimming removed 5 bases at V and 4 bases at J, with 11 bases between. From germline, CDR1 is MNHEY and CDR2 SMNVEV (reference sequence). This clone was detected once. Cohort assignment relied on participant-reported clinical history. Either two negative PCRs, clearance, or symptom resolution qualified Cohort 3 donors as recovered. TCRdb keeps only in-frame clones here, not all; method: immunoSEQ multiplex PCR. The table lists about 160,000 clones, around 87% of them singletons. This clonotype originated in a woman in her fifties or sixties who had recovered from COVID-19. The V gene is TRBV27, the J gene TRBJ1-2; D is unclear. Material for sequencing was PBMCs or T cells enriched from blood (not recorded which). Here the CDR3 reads CASSRVAGYGYTF. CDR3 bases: TGTGCCAGCAGTAGGGTAGCGGGCTATGGCTACACCTTC.